The 8 T cell receptor beta chains in this list originate from one sample, sequenced in a study of T cells in tumors after PD-1 blockade. TCRdb keeps only in-frame clones here, not all; method: immunoSEQ multiplex PCR. The sample contains around 1,800 clones, less than 80% of which appear only once. Noted time point: second of two pre-therapy site-matched biopsies 2 to 3 months apart. The specimen was tumor tissue, collected before anti-PD-1 treatment. All receptors derive from a human donor with basal cell carcinoma.

The DNA for the CDR3 is TGTGCCTGGAGTGGATCTAATGAAAAACTGTTTTTT. Translated: CAWSGSNEKLFF. The rearrangement uses TRBV30 and TRBJ1-4; D gene unclear. The germline gives CDR1 GTSNPN, CDR2 SVGIG (reference sequence). The V gene lost 1 base and the J gene lost 3 bases, with 3 bases spanning the gap. The CDR3 runs 12 residues.

Only a few counts were recorded for this clone. The rearrangement uses TRBV28 and TRBJ1-2; a possible D gene is TRBD1 (5 bases). The CDR3 extends over 13 amino acids. The germline V gene has CDR1 MDHEN and CDR2 SYDVKM. V dropped 2 bases and J dropped 12 bases, with 16 bases sitting between them. CDR3 nucleotides: TGTGCCAGCAGTTTAGATAGCCAGGGTCCCGACACCTTC. The encoded protein is CASSLDSQGPDTF.

This chain joins TRBV27 and TRBJ2-2; 7 bases match TRBD1. This CDR3 is 15 amino acids long. Per germline, CDR1 MNHEY and CDR2 SMNVEV (reference sequence). J gave up 0 bases and V 6 bases, and 4 bases lay outside the gene matches. The CDR3 spells CASRGTDSNTGELFF. CDR3 nucleotide sequence: TGTGCCAGCAGGGGGACAGACTCGAACACCGGGGAGCTGTTTTTT.

This clone was detected only once. This chain uses TRBV5-4 with TRBJ1-1; 8 nucleotides agree with TRBD1. Per germline, CDR1 SGHNT and CDR2 YYREEE (reference sequence). There are 15 residues in the CDR3. The J segment lost 0 bases and the V segment lost 2 bases, leaving 3 bases of the junction unmatched. The CDR3 sequence is CASSLTGGVNTEAFF. The CDR3 nucleotides are TGTGCCAGCAGCTTAACAGGGGGAGTGAACACTGAAGCTTTCTTT.

V usage is TRBV6-5 and J usage is TRBJ2-5, with D perhaps matching TRBD2 (5 bases). The germline gives CDR1 MNHEY, CDR2 SVGAGI. V shed 7 bases and J shed 5 bases, with 17 bases lying between them. The length of the CDR3 is 14 residues. The DNA of the CDR3 is TGTGCCAGCACTCTGGGCAGAGGGCAGGAGACCCAGTACTTC. The encoded protein is CASTLGRGQETQYF.

J is TRBJ1-1 and V is TRBV5-5; a weak D match, TRBD1 (6 bases). CDR3 length equals 13 residues. V dropped 9 bases and J dropped 1 base, with 13 bases sitting between them. CDR1 and CDR2 (germline): SGHKS, YYEKEE (reference sequence). This CDR3 reads CATAGTWNTEAFF. DNA of the CDR3: TGTGCCACCGCCGGGACATGGAACACTGAAGCTTTCTTT.

J is TRBJ2-3 and V is TRBV28; TRBD2 matches at 15 bases. The junction had 3 bases not matched to a gene; V was cut back by 5 bases and J by 6 bases. The CDR3 is 15 residues long. The germline V gene encodes CDR1 MDHEN and CDR2 SYDVKM. The CDR3 coding sequence is TGTGCCAGCAGTCGGACTAGCGGGGGGGTGGATACGCAGTATTTT. Amino acids: CASSRTSGGVDTQYF.

The J gene is TRBJ1-5, the V gene TRBV6-5; a possible D gene is TRBD1 (6 bases). Trimming shortened V by 2 bases and J by 3 bases, and 8 bases separated the two germline ends. The V gene's germline CDR1 is MNHEY and CDR2 SVGAGI. The CDR3 has 14 residues. The CDR3 nucleotides read TGTGCCAGCAGTTACCGGGGGCTCAATCAGCCCCAGCATTTT. Amino acid sequence: CASSYRGLNQPQHF.